These T cell receptor beta chains were read from a single sample in a study of T cell responses to AZD1222 COVID-19 vaccine. Profiled with immunoSEQ multiplex PCR; TCRdb holds only in-frame clones, not every one. The table shows about 72,000 clones, with 80% to 90% occurring only once. The sequencing used peripheral blood, collected 28 days after the second AZD1222 dose. The source is an adult who received the AZD1222 COVID-19 vaccine. Both conserved end residues are part of each CDR3. The order of the fields is V gene, clone size, J gene, D gene, CDR3 protein, CDR3 DNA. D genes are given only for firm matches. Rows may omit the clone size; those that give it use once, few, many or a size class.

>TRBV9|.|TRBJ1-4|TRBD1
CASSVGGQGNEKLFF
TGTGCCAGCAGCGTAGGGGGACAGGGGAATGAAAAACTGTTTTTT
>TRBV5-4|.|TRBJ1-1|TRBD1
CASSLGQGSTEAFF
TGTGCCAGCAGCTTGGGACAGGGTTCCACTGAAGCTTTCTTT
>TRBV2|.|TRBJ1-6|.
CASSRDPGSYNSPLHF
TGTGCCAGCAGTCGGGACCCCGGCTCCTATAATTCACCCCTCCACTTT
>TRBV7-9|.|TRBJ2-7|TRBD2
CASSLGGLAFGGEQYF
TGTGCCAGCAGCTTAGGGGGACTAGCCTTTGGAGGCGAGCAGTACTTC
>TRBV19|few|TRBJ2-1|.
CASSWAAVRGYNEQFF
TGTGCCAGTAGTTGGGCAGCCGTACGTGGATACAATGAGCAGTTCTTC
>TRBV14|.|TRBJ1-2|.
CASSPIQYGYTF
TGTGCCAGCAGCCCGATACAGTATGGCTACACCTTC
>TRBV7-9|.|TRBJ2-3|.
CASSLFQGRDF
TGTGCCAGCAGCTTATTCCAGGGCCGGGACTTT
>TRBV30|.|TRBJ1-1|.
CAWGQARTEAFF
TGTGCCTGGGGCCAGGCTAGGACTGAAGCTTTCTTT
>TRBV12-3/TRBV12-4|.|TRBJ2-7|TRBD1
CASSPTGDEQYF
TGTGCCAGCAGTCCCACAGGGGACGAGCAGTACTTC
>TRBV5-6|.|TRBJ2-3|.
CASSLSGAITDTQYF
TGTGCCAGCAGCTTATCGGGGGCCATCACAGATACGCAGTATTTT
>TRBV7-8|.|TRBJ1-6|TRBD1
CASSARQGASNSPLHF
TGTGCCAGCAGCGCTCGACAGGGGGCGTCTAATTCACCCCTCCACTTT
>TRBV7-2|.|TRBJ1-4|TRBD1
CASSPRGGRRTNEKLFF
TGTGCCAGCAGCCCACGAGGGGGCCGTAGAACTAATGAAAAACTGTTTTTT
>TRBV30|.|TRBJ1-5|.
CALGAVTSNQPQHF
TGTGCCCTTGGGGCAGTTACTAGCAATCAGCCCCAGCATTTT
>TRBV5-8|.|TRBJ2-5|.
CASIKGETQYF
TGTGCCAGCATAAAAGGGGAGACCCAGTACTTC
>TRBV7-9|.|TRBJ1-2|.
CASSLVGLGNGYTF
TGTGCCAGCAGCTTAGTAGGACTGGGCAATGGCTACACCTTC
>TRBV12-3/TRBV12-4|.|TRBJ2-3|.
CATRGGTDTQYF
TGTGCCACCCGGGGTGGGACAGATACGCAGTATTTT
>TRBV28|.|TRBJ2-3|.
CASRGPSTDTQYF
TGTGCCAGCAGGGGACCCTCCACAGATACGCAGTATTTT
>TRBV3-1/TRBV3-2|.|TRBJ2-7|TRBD1
CASSLSTGTQYEQYF
TGTGCCAGCAGCCTCTCGACAGGGACCCAATACGAGCAGTACTTC
>TRBV29-1|.|TRBJ1-1|.
CSAAGSGAQAFF
TGCAGCGCCGCGGGCAGTGGCGCTCAAGCTTTCTTT
>TRBV11-3|.|TRBJ2-3|.
CASSPAGAVQRPNTQYF
TGTGCCAGCAGTCCCGCCGGGGCGGTCCAGAGGCCTAATACGCAGTATTTT
>TRBV5-4|.|TRBJ2-1|TRBD2
CASSRTGTSGLRGYNEQFF
TGTGCCAGCAGCCGCACAGGGACTAGCGGGCTAAGGGGCTACAATGAGCAGTTCTTC
>TRBV3-1/TRBV3-2|.|TRBJ2-1|.
CASSRQGRNYNEQFF
TGTGCCAGCAGCCGTCAGGGGCGCAACTACAATGAGCAGTTCTTC
>TRBV9|.|TRBJ2-7|.
CASSATGNSYEQYF
TGTGCCAGCAGCGCTACAGGGAACTCCTACGAGCAGTACTTC
>TRBV30|.|TRBJ2-5|TRBD2
CAWSVPGTSAQETQYF
TGTGCCTGGAGTGTCCCCGGGACTAGCGCACAAGAGACCCAGTACTTC
>TRBV9|.|TRBJ1-1|TRBD1
CASSPGTGLNTEAFF
TGTGCCAGCAGCCCGGGGACAGGGTTGAACACTGAAGCTTTCTTT
>TRBV29-1|once|TRBJ2-2|TRBD1
CSAGGQGVGPGELFF
TGCAGCGCTGGGGGTCAGGGGGTCGGACCCGGGGAGCTGTTTTTT
>TRBV6-5|.|TRBJ2-3|TRBD1
CASGRGHGSDTQYF
TGTGCCAGCGGCAGGGGGCATGGATCTGATACGCAGTATTTT
>TRBV10-3|.|TRBJ2-2|TRBD2
CAISEAGETGELFF
TGTGCCATCAGTGAGGCGGGGGAGACCGGGGAGCTGTTTTTT
>TRBV19|.|TRBJ1-4|TRBD1
CASRRDRGVDEKLFF
TGTGCCAGTAGGAGAGACAGGGGGGTTGATGAAAAACTGTTTTTT
>TRBV2|.|TRBJ2-7|.
CASRREDEQYF
TGTGCCAGCCGACGCGAGGATGAGCAGTACTTC
>TRBV3-1/TRBV3-2|.|TRBJ1-4|TRBD1
CASTKRDRGLTNEKLFF
TGTGCCAGCACCAAAAGGGACAGGGGGCTAACTAATGAAAAACTGTTTTTT